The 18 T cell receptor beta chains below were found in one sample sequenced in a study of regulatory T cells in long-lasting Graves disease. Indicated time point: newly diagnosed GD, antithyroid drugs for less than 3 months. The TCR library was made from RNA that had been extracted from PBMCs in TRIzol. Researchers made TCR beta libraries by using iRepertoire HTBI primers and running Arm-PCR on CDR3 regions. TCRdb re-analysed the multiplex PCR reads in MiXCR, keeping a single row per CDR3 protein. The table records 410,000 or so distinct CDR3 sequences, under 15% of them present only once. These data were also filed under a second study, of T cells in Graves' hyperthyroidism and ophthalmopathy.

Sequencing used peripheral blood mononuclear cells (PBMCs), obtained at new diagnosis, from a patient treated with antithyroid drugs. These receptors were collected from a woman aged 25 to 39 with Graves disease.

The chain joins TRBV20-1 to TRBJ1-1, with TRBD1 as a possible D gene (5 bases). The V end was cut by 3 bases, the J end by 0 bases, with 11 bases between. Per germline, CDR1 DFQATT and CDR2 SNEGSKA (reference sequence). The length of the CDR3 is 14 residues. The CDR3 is CSASLAGLNTEAFF. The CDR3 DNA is TGCAGTGCTAGTTTAGCAGGGCTGAACACTGAAGCTTTCTTT.

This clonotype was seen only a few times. CDR3 coding DNA: TGTGCCATCCAGGGGAGGGGTGGTAGCGGGGCCTACAATGAGCAGTTCTTC. Its translation: CAIQGRGGSGAYNEQFF. J is TRBJ2-1 and V is TRBV10-3; 8 nucleotides align to TRBD2. The CDR3 has 17 residues. Per the germline V gene, CDR1 is ENHRY and CDR2 is SYGVKD. Trimming cost V 8 bases and J 2 bases; bases outside gene matches: 14.

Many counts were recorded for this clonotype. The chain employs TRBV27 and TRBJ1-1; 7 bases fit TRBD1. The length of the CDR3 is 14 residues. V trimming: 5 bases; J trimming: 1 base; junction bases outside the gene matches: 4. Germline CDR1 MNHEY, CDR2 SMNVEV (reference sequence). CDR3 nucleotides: TGTGCCAGCAGTCGGGACAGCTGGAACACTGAAGCTTTCTTT. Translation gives CASSRDSWNTEAFF.

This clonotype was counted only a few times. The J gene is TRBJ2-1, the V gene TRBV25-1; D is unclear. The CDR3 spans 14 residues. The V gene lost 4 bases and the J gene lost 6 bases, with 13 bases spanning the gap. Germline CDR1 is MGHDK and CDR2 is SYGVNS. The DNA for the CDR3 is TGTGCCAGCAGTGGATATAGCTGGGGCAATGAGCAGTTCTTC. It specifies CASSGYSWGNEQFF.

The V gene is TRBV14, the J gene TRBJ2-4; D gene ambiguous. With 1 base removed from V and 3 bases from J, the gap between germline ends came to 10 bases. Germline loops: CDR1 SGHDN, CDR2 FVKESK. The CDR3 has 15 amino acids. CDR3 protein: CASSQAGRGKNIQYF. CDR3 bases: TGTGCCAGCAGCCAAGCTGGGCGAGGCAAAAACATTCAGTACTTC.

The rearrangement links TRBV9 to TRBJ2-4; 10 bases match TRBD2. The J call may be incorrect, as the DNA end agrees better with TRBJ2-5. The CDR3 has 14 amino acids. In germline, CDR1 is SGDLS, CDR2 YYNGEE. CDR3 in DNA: TGTGCCAGCAGCGTAGGACTAGCGGGAGAGACCCAGTACTTC. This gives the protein CASSVGLAGETQYF.

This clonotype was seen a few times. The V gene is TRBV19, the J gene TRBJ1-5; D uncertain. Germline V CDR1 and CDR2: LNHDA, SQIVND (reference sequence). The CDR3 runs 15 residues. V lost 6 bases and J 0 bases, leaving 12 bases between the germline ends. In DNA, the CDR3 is TGTGCCAGTAGCAGGACCGTGTATAGCAATCAGCCCCAGCATTTT. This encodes CASSRTVYSNQPQHF.

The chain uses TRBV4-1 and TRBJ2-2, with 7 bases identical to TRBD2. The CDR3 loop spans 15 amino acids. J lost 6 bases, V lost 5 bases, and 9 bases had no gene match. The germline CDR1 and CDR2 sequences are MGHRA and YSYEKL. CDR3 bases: TGCGCCAGCAGCAATAGCGGGTTCGAGGCCGGGGAGCTGTTTTTT. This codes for CASSNSGFEAGELFF.

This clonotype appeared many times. This CDR3 is CSASGLAGNEQYF. CDR3 bases: TGCAGTGCTAGTGGACTAGCGGGAAACGAGCAGTACTTC. This chain joins TRBV20-1 and TRBJ2-7, with TRBD2 identical over 12 bases. V was pared by 3 bases and J by 5 bases, with 2 bases of the junction left unmatched. This CDR3 comprises 13 residues. Germline V gene sequence: CDR1 DFQATT, CDR2 SNEGSKA (reference sequence).

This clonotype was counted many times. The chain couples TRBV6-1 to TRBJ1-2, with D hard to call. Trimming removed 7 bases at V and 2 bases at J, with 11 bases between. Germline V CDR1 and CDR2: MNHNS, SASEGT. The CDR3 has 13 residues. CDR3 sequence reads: CASKRIPNYGYTF. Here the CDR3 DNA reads TGTGCCAGCAAGAGAATCCCAAACTATGGCTACACCTTC.

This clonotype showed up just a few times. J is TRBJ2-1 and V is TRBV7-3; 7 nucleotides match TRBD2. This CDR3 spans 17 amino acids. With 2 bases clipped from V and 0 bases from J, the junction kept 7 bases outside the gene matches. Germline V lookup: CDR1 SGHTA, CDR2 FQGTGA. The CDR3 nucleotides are TGTGCCAGCAGCTTATGGGGAGCGGGAAGCTCCTACAATGAGCAGTTCTTC. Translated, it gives CASSLWGAGSSYNEQFF.

CDR3 DNA: TGTGCCAGTAGTATGGCTTTCTCCTACAATGAGCAGTTCTTC. This codes for CASSMAFSYNEQFF. The rearrangement joins TRBV19 to TRBJ2-1, with D hard to call. The CDR3 loop spans 14 amino acids. V was cut by 3 bases and J by 0 bases, with 6 bases left in between. Germline V gene sequence: CDR1 LNHDA, CDR2 SQIVND (reference sequence).

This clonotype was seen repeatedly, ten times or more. As DNA, the CDR3 is TGTGCCAGCAGTTTATTCGGACAGGGTGATACAGATACGCAGTATTTT. Protein: CASSLFGQGDTDTQYF. V is TRBV2 and J is TRBJ2-3; TRBD1 matches 8 bases. Germline CDR1 SNHLY, CDR2 FYNNEI. Trimming cost V 5 bases and J 3 bases; bases outside gene matches: 10. The CDR3 is 16 residues long.

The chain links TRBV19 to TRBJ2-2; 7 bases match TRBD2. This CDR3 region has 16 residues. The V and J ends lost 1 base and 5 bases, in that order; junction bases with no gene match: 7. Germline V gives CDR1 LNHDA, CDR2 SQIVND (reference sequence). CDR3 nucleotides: TGTGCCAGTAGTATAGGTGCGGGAGTCGGTACCGGGGAGCTGTTTTTT. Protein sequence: CASSIGAGVGTGELFF.

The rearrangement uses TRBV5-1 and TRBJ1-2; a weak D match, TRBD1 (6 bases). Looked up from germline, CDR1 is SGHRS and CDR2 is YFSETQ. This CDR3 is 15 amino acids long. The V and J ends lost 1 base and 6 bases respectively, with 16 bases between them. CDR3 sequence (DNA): TGCGCCAGCAGCTTGTTCCCGGGGGCGCAGGATGGCTACACCTTC. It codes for CASSLFPGAQDGYTF. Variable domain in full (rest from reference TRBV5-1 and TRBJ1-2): KAGVTQTPRYLIKTRGQQVTLSCSPISGHRSVSWYQQTPGQGLQFLFEYFSETQRNKGNFPGRFSGRQFSNSRSEMNVSTLELGDSALYLCASSLFPGAQDGYTFGSGTRLTVV.

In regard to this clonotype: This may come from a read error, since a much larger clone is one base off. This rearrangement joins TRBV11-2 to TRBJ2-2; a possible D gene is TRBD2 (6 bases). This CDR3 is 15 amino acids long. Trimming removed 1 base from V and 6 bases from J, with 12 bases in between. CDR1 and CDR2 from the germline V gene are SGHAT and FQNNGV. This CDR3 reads CASSLGLVSPGELFF. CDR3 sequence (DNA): TGTGCCAGCAGCTTAGGACTAGTGAGCCCCGGGGAGCTGTTTTTT. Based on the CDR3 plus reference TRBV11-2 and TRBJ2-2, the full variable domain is EAGVAQSPRYKIIEKRQSVAFWCNPISGHATLYWYQQILGQGPKLLIQFQNNGVVDDSQLPKDRFSAERLKGVDSTLKIQPAKLEDSAVYLCASSLGLVSPGELFFGEGSRLTVL.

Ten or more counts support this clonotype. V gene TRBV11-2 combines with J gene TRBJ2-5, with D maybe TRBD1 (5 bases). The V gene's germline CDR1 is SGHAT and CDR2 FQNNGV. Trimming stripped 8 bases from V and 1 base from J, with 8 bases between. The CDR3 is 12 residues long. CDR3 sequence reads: CASQGPQETQYF. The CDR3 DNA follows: TGTGCCAGCCAGGGCCCCCAAGAGACCCAGTACTTC. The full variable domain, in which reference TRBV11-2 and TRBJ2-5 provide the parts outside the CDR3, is EAGVAQSPRYKIIEKRQSVAFWCNPISGHATLYWYQQILGQGPKLLIQFQNNGVVDDSQLPKDRFSAERLKGVDSTLKIQPAKLEDSAVYLCASQGPQETQYFGPGTRLLVL.

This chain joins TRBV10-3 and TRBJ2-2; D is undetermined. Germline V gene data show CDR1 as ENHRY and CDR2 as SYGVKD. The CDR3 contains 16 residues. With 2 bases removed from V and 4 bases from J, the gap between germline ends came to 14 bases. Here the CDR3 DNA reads TGTGCCATCAGTGAGAGTGGCCAGTGGGGCACCGGGGAGCTGTTTTTT. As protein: CAISESGQWGTGELFF.